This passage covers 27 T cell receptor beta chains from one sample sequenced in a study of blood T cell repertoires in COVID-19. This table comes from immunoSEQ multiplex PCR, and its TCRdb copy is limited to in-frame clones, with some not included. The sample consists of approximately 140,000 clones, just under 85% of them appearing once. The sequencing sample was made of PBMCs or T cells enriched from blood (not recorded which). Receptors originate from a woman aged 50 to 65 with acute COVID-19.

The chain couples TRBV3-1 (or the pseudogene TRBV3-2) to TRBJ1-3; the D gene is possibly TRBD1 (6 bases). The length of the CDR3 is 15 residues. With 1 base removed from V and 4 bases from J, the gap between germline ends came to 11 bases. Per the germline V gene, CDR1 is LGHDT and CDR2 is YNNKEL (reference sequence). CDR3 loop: CASSQGGGAGNTIYF. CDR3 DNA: TGTGCCAGCAGCCAAGGAGGGGGTGCAGGAAACACCATATATTTT.

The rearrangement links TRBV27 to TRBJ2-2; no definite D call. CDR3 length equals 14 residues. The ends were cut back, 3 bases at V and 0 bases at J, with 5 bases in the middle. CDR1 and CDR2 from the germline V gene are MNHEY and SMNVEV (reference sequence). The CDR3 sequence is CASSFSANTGELFF. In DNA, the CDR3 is TGTGCCAGCAGTTTTAGTGCGAACACCGGGGAGCTGTTTTTT.

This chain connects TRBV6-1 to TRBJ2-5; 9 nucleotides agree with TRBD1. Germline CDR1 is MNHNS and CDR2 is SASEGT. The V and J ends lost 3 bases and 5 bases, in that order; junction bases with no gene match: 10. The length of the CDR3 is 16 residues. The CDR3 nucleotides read TGTGCCAGCAGTGACCCCGGGACAGGGATTGTGGAGACCCAGTACTTC. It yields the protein CASSDPGTGIVETQYF.

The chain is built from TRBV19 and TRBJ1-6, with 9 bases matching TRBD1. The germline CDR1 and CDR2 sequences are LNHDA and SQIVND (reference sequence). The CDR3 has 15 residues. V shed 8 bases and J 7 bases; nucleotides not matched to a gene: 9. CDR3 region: CASGATTGGNSPLHF. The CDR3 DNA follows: TGTGCCAGTGGGGCAACGACAGGGGGAAATTCACCCCTCCACTTT. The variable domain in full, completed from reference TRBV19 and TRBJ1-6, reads DGGITQSPKYLFRKEGQNVTLSCEQNLNHDAMYWYRQDPGQGLRLIYYSQIVNDFQKGDIAEGYSVSREKKESFPLTVTSAQKNPTAFYLCASGATTGGNSPLHFGNGTRLTVT.

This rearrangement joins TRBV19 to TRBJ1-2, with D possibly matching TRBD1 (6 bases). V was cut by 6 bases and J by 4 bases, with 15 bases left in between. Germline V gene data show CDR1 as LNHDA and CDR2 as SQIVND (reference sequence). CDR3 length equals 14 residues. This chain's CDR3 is CASRPARDTYGYTF. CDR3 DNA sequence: TGTGCCAGTAGGCCAGCGAGGGACACCTATGGCTACACCTTC.

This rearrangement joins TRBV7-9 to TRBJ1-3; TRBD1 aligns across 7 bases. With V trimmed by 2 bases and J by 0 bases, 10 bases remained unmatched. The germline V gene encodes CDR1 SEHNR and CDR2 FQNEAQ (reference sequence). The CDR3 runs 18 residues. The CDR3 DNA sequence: TGTGCCAGCAGCTTACTAGCCCTCGCAGGGGGCTCTGGAAACACCATATATTTT. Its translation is CASSLLALAGGSGNTIYF.

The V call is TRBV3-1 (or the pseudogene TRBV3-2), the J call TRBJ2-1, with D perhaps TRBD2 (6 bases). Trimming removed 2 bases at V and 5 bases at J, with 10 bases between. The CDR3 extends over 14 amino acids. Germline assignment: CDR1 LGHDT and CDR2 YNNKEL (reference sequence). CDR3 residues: CASSQNTGDNEQFF. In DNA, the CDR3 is TGTGCCAGCAGCCAAAATACGGGAGACAATGAGCAGTTCTTC.

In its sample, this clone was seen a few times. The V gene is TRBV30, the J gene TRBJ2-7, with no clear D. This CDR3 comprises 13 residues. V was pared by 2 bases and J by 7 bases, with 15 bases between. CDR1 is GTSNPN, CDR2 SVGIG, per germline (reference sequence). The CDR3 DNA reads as TGTGCCTGGAGTAAAGGCCGTCCCGGGGAGCAGTACTTC. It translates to CAWSKGRPGEQYF.

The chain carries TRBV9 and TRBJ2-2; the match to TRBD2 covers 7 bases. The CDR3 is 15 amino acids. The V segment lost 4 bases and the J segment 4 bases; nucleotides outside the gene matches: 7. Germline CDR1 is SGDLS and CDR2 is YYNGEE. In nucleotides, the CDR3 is TGTGCCAGCAGCCTAAGTACGGGGGGCACCGGGGAGCTGTTTTTT. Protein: CASSLSTGGTGELFF.

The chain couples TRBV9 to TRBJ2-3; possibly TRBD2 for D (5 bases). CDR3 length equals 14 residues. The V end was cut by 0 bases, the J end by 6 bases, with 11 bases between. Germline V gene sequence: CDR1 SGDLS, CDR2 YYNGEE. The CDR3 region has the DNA TGTGCCAGCAGCGTAGGATGGGAGCGGGATACGCAGTATTTT. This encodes CASSVGWERDTQYF.

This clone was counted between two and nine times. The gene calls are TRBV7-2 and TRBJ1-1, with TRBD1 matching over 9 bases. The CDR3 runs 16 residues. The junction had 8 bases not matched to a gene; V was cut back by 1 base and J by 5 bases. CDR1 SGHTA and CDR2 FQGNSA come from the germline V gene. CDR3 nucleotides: TGTGCCAGCAGCTTAGACAGGGGGCGCGGGAGGACTGAAGCTTTCTTT. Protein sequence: CASSLDRGRGRTEAFF.

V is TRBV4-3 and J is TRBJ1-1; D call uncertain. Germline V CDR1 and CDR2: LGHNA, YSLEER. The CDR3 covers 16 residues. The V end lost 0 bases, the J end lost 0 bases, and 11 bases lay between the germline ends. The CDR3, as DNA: TGCGCCAGCAGCCAAGAGACGGTGGGCGTGAACACTGAAGCTTTCTTT. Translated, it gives CASSQETVGVNTEAFF.

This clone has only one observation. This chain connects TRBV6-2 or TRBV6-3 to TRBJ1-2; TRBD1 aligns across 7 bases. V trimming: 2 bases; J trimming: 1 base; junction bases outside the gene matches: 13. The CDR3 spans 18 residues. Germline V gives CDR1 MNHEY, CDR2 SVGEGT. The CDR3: CASSYNTGTAYINYGYTF. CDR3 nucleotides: TGTGCCAGCAGTTACAACACCGGGACAGCTTATATTAACTATGGCTACACCTTC.

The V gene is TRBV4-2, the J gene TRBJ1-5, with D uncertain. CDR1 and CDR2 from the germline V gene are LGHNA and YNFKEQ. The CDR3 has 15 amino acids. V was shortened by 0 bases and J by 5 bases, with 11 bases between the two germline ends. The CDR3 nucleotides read TGTGCCAGCAGCCAAGACCCCGTCGGGGATCAGCCCCAGCATTTT. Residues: CASSQDPVGDQPQHF.

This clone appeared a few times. The CDR3 reads CASSSGKIAGGPIGEQYF. The CDR3 nucleotides read TGTGCCAGTAGTTCCGGTAAGATAGCGGGAGGGCCGATCGGCGAGCAGTACTTC. The genes are TRBV19 and TRBJ2-7; 11 nucleotides align to TRBD2. Trimming cost V 5 bases and J 6 bases; bases outside gene matches: 18. Germline loops: CDR1 LNHDA, CDR2 SQIVND (reference sequence). The CDR3 extends over 18 amino acids.

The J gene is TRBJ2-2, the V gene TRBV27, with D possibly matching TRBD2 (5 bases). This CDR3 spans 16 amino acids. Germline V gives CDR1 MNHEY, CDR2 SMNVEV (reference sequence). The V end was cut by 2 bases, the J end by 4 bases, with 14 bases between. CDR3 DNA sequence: TGTGCCAGCAGTTTAAAGGTAGCGAGGTTCACCGGGGAGCTGTTTTTT. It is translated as CASSLKVARFTGELFF.

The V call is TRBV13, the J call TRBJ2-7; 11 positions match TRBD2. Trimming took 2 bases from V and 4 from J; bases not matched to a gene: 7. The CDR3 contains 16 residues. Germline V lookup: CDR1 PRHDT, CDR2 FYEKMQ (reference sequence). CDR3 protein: CASSLTRSGRGYEQYF. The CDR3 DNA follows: TGTGCCAGCAGCTTAACACGTAGCGGGAGGGGGTACGAGCAGTACTTC.

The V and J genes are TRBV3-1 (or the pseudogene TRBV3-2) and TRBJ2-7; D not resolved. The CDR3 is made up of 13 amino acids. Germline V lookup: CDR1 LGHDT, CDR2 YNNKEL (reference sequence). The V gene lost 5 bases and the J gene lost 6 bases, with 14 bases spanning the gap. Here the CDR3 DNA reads TGTGCCAGCAGCTTCGGAGAAGCCGGCGAGCAGTACTTC. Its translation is CASSFGEAGEQYF.

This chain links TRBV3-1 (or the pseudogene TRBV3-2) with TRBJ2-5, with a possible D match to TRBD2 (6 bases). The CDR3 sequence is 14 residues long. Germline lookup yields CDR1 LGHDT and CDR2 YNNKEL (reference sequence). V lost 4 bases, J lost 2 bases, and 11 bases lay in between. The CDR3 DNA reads TGTGCCAGCAGCCGCGCGGGATATCAAGAGACCCAGTACTTC. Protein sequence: CASSRAGYQETQYF.

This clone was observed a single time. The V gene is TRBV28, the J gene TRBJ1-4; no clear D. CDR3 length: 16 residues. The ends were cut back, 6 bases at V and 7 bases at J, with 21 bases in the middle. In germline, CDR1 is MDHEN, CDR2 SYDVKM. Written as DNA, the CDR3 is TGTGCCAGCAGCTTACCGTGGGAGGCGGTGGGTGAAAAACTGTTTTTT. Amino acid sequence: CASSLPWEAVGEKLFF. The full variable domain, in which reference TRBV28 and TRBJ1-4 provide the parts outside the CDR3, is DVKVTQSSRYLVKRTGEKVFLECVQDMDHENMFWYRQDPGLGLRLIYFSYDVKMKEKGDIPEGYSVSREKKERFSLILESASTNQTSMYLCASSLPWEAVGEKLFFGSGTQLSVL.

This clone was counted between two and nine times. The CDR3 reads CASSQRHGGLSNQPQHF. CDR3 sequence (DNA): TGCGCCAGCAGCCAGCGGCACGGGGGATTAAGCAATCAGCCCCAGCATTTT. The chain carries TRBV4-1 and TRBJ1-5; the D gene is possibly TRBD1 (5 bases). CDR1 is MGHRA and CDR2 is YSYEKL in the germline V gene. With 3 bases removed from V and 1 base from J, the gap between germline ends came to 16 bases. This CDR3 comprises 17 residues.

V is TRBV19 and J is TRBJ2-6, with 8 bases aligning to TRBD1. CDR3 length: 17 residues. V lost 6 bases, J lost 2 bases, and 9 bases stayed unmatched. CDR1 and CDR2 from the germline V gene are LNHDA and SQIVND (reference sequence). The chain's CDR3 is CASSTQGGLAGANVLTF. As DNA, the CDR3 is TGTGCCAGTAGCACACAGGGGGGCTTGGCTGGGGCCAACGTCCTGACTTTC.

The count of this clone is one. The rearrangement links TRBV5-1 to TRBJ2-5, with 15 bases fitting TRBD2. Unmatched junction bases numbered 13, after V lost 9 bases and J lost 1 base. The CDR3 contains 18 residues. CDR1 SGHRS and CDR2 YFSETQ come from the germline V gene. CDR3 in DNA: TGCGCCACCAGGACCGGGACTAGCGGGAGGTCCCTCCAAGAGACCCAGTACTTC. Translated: CATRTGTSGRSLQETQYF.

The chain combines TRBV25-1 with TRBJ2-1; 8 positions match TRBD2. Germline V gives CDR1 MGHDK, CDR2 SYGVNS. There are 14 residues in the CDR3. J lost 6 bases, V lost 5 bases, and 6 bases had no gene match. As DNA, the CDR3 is TGTGCCAGCAGTACCAGCGGGAGTGTCAATGAGCAGTTCTTC. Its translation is CASSTSGSVNEQFF.

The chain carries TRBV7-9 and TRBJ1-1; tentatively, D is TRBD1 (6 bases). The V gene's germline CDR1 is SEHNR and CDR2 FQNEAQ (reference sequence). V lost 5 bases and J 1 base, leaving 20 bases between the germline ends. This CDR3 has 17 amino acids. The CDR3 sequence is CASSITYRDRANTEAFF. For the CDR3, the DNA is TGTGCCAGCAGCATCACCTACAGGGATAGGGCGAACACTGAAGCTTTCTTT.

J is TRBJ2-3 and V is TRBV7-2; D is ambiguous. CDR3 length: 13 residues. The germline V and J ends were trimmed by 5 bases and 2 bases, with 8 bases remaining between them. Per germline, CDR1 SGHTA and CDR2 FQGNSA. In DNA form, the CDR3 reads TGTGCCAGCAGCCCCGTCTACACAGATACGCAGTATTTT. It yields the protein CASSPVYTDTQYF.

DNA of the CDR3: TGTGCCAGCAGCTCTCAACCTAGTACTCGGCTGCGGGGGCAGTACTTC. Protein: CASSSQPSTRLRGQYF. The chain links TRBV14 to TRBJ2-7; maybe TRBD2 (6 bases). There are 16 residues in the CDR3. CDR1 and CDR2 from the germline V gene are SGHDN and FVKESK. Trimming stripped 5 bases from V and 9 bases from J, with 26 bases between. Together with reference TRBV14 and TRBJ2-7, the CDR3 gives the full variable domain: EAGVTQFPSHSVIEKGQTVTLRCDPISGHDNLYWYRRVMGKEIKFLLHFVKESKQDESGMPNNRFLAERTGGTYSTLKVQPAELEDSGVYFCASSSQPSTRLRGQYFGPGTRLTVT.